These 17 T cell receptor beta chains came from one sample sequenced in a study of shared clonotypes between healthy human individuals (TCRdb year 2020). The library came from the immunoSEQ multiplex PCR assay. What TCRdb holds here is the immuneACCESS table cut down to in-frame rearrangements. Part of the clones is not present; checked against another copy, under half of the missing clones reflect an unresolved V gene, and the others are unexplained. This sample holds some 2,000,000 clones; around 95% were observed only once. The ten largest clones add up to 0.1% to 0.15% of the sample. Sequencing was performed on naive CD4+ T cells sorted from blood. The sample's cell subset or site, from its label and the paper: CD45RA+ positively selected. The receptors here all came from a young man in good health.

V and J are TRBV10-3 and TRBJ2-2; a weak D match, TRBD1 (5 bases). The ends were cut back, 4 bases at V and 6 bases at J, with 9 bases in the middle. The CDR3 length is 13 residues. Germline V lookup: CDR1 ENHRY, CDR2 SYGVKD. CDR3 region: CAISGRVPGELFF. CDR3 nucleotides: TGTGCCATCAGTGGCAGGGTTCCCGGGGAGCTGTTTTTT.

The CDR3 spells CASSQGNRRVHEQYF. The DNA for the CDR3 is TGTGCCAGCAGCCAGGGGAACAGGCGGGTTCACGAGCAGTACTTC. This chain joins TRBV7-2 and TRBJ2-7; D possibly corresponds to TRBD1 (6 bases). From germline, CDR1 is SGHTA and CDR2 FQGNSA. The CDR3 has 15 amino acids. V gave up 5 bases and J gave up 5 bases, with 19 bases separating them.

The chain links TRBV27 to TRBJ2-2, with 10 bases identical to TRBD2. Germline loops: CDR1 MNHEY, CDR2 SMNVEV (reference sequence). The CDR3 extends over 17 amino acids. Trimming at V came to 1 base and at J to 5 bases, leaving 7 bases not matched to a gene. CDR3 DNA: TGTGCCAGCAGTTTATTCGCGGCTAGCGGGAGAACCGGGGAGCTGTTTTTT. Encoded protein: CASSLFAASGRTGELFF.

The chain is built from TRBV29-1 and TRBJ2-7, with a possible D match to TRBD2 (5 bases). Germline V gene sequence: CDR1 SQVTM, CDR2 ANQGSEA. The V end lost 7 bases, the J end lost 5 bases, and 21 bases lay between the germline ends. The CDR3 consists of 14 residues. The CDR3 sequence: CSAETPLLGNEQYF. CDR3 bases: TGCAGCGCGGAAACACCGCTCCTCGGGAACGAGCAGTACTTC.

The CDR3 reads CASSRGTAKYEQYF. The DNA of the CDR3 is TGTGCCAGCAGCCGAGGGACAGCTAAGTACGAGCAGTACTTC. The chain combines TRBV28 with TRBJ2-7; TRBD1 matches at 7 bases. V lost 6 bases, J lost 4 bases, and 9 bases stayed unmatched. Germline V gene sequence: CDR1 MDHEN, CDR2 SYDVKM. The CDR3 spans 14 residues.

The J gene is TRBJ1-2, the V gene TRBV28; 7 bases line up with TRBD1. From germline, CDR1 is MDHEN and CDR2 SYDVKM. The CDR3 runs 17 residues. After removal of 6 bases from V and 7 bases from J, the junction contained 20 bases not matched to a gene. Here the CDR3 reads CASSGGFHLDRIGGYTF. CDR3 nucleotide sequence: TGTGCCAGCAGCGGGGGGTTTCACTTGGACAGGATAGGTGGCTACACCTTC.

The genes are TRBV29-1 and TRBJ2-1, with D perhaps matching TRBD1 (6 bases). This CDR3 has 14 residues. Germline loops: CDR1 SQVTM, CDR2 ANQGSEA. The ends were cut back, 4 bases at V and 6 bases at J, with 16 bases in the middle. CDR3 region: CSVGGGEGSNEQFF. In nucleotides, the CDR3 is TGCAGCGTTGGAGGGGGAGAGGGTAGCAATGAGCAGTTCTTC.

This chain connects TRBV11-2 to TRBJ1-1, with no clear D. The CDR3 has 13 amino acids. Per the germline V gene, CDR1 is SGHAT and CDR2 is FQNNGV. Trimming took off 2 bases at V and 2 bases at J, with 6 bases between the two ends. In DNA, the CDR3 is TGTGCCAGCAGCTTAAGGTTTAACACTGAAGCTTTCTTT. It encodes CASSLRFNTEAFF.

This chain links TRBV30 with TRBJ1-6; no firm D call. Germline V lookup: CDR1 GTSNPN, CDR2 SVGIG (reference sequence). The V and J ends lost 4 bases and 3 bases respectively, with 16 bases between them. The CDR3 extends over 16 amino acids. DNA of the CDR3: TGTGCCTGGACTCCCCTTTGGCAGGACTATAATTCACCCCTCCACTTT. It translates to CAWTPLWQDYNSPLHF.

This chain joins TRBV11-3 and TRBJ1-3; maybe TRBD1 (6 bases). The CDR3 extends over 15 amino acids. Germline V gene data show CDR1 as SGHNT and CDR2 as YENEEA. V gave up 4 bases and J gave up 0 bases, with 10 bases separating them. CDR3: CASSSGAGSGNTIYF. For the CDR3, the DNA is TGTGCCAGCAGCTCAGGGGCGGGCTCTGGAAACACCATATATTTT.

The rearrangement links TRBV11-3 to TRBJ2-7, with D maybe TRBD2 (6 bases). The CDR3 length is 14 residues. Germline V gives CDR1 SGHNT, CDR2 YENEEA. V dropped 1 base and J dropped 5 bases, with 12 bases sitting between them. The CDR3 DNA reads as TGTGCCAGCAGCTTAGGCAGGGCTAGCGACGAGCAGTACTTC. Translation: CASSLGRASDEQYF.

The chain joins TRBV10-3 to TRBJ2-1; 9 bases are a match to TRBD2. There are 16 residues in the CDR3. Germline assignment: CDR1 ENHRY and CDR2 SYGVKD. The V gene end was trimmed by 0 bases and the J gene end by 6 bases; junction bases not matched to a gene: 6. The CDR3 coding sequence is TGTGCCATCAGTGAGTCTCTAGCGGGGACCCTCAATGAGCAGTTCTTC. Its translation is CAISESLAGTLNEQFF.

The gene calls are TRBV4-2 and TRBJ2-3; TRBD1 agrees at 7 bases. The CDR3 sequence is 15 residues long. CDR1 is LGHNA and CDR2 is YNFKEQ in the germline V gene. J gave up 2 bases and V 4 bases, and 6 bases lay outside the gene matches. The CDR3 nucleotides read TGTGCCAGCAGCCTCCGGAAGGGGGCCACAGATACGCAGTATTTT. Translation: CASSLRKGATDTQYF.

The table lists this clone with a count of one. The genes are TRBV10-3 and TRBJ2-5, with D possibly being TRBD2 (7 bases). The CDR3 contains 14 residues. The germline V and J ends were trimmed by 3 bases and 5 bases, with 13 bases remaining between them. Germline V gene lookup returns CDR1 ENHRY and CDR2 SYGVKD. CDR3 in DNA: TGTGCCATCAGTGATCTCGGGGGGCAGGAGACCCAGTACTTC. It specifies CAISDLGGQETQYF.

The rearrangement links TRBV19 to TRBJ1-5; 7 positions agree with TRBD1. V lost 5 bases to trimming and J lost 5 bases; unmatched junction nucleotides: 9. The CDR3 totals 15 residues. Per the germline V gene, CDR1 is LNHDA and CDR2 is SQIVND (reference sequence). The CDR3 DNA sequence: TGTGCCAGTAGTCCACCCAACAGGGGAGATCAGCCCCAGCATTTT. This gives the protein CASSPPNRGDQPQHF.

The CDR3 DNA follows: TGTGCCAGCAGAACAGGGGGCACGGCCAGCGAAGCTTTCTTT. This gives the protein CASRTGGTASEAFF. J is TRBJ1-1 and V is TRBV6-1, with 9 bases fitting TRBD1. This CDR3 has 14 residues. Germline V CDR1 and CDR2: MNHNS, SASEGT. J gave up 8 bases and V 6 bases, and 10 bases lay outside the gene matches.

This chain links TRBV18 with TRBJ2-7; D gene unclear. The CDR3 is made up of 14 amino acids. Germline V gene data show CDR1 as KGHSH and CDR2 as LQKENI. V gave up 6 bases and J gave up 5 bases, with 17 bases separating them. The CDR3 DNA reads TGTGCCAGCTCCCCTAGAAAGGGTGCAGACGAGCAGTACTTC. This sequence encodes CASSPRKGADEQYF.